This T cell receptor beta chain originates from a study of type 1 and type 2 diabetes patients. Study background: From PBMCs, CD4+ and CD8+ T cells were isolated by magnetic microbeads. Study-level points and caveats: Between type 2 diabetes and control samples, V and J usage averaged about 0.97 correlation.

The PCR template was genomic DNA. A primer set of 30 forward and 13 reverse primers amplified the CDR3. TCRdb reanalysed the multiplex PCR reads using MiXCR and keeps one entry per CDR3 protein. Among about 290,000 distinct CDR3 sequences, roughly 48% were seen once, and the ten largest hold roughly 13%. Trimming removed 7 bases from V and 3 bases from J, with 10 bases in between. Germline values: CDR1 SQVTM, CDR2 ANQGSEA. The CDR3 length is 11 residues. A note on this clonotype: Its antigen is not identified.

The gene calls are TRBV29-1 and TRBJ2-7; no reliable D call. This clonotype was sampled from a man aged 18 to 30 with type 2 diabetes. Specimen: peripheral blood mononuclear cells (PBMCs). The CDR3 reads CSASVLYEQYF. In DNA, the CDR3 is TGCAGCGCAAGCGTACTCTACGAGCAGTACTTC.